This TCR beta chain is from a study of graft-versus-host responses after intestinal transplantation. Study-wide context: Transplants were multivisceral, liver-intestinal, or isolated intestinal. Study-wide results and caveats: After transplant, early declines in HvG clones were associated with peak levels of circulating GvH clones. Graft-donor T cell macrochimerism in patients accompanied high graft-versus-host to host-versus-graft clonal ratios in allografts. Present in recipient marrow, GvH clones included some that appeared first in ileum or blood.

This clone was seen a single time. Its target is not known. The germline V gene encodes CDR1 SGHRS and CDR2 YFSETQ. The CDR3 has 13 residues. With 5 bases removed from V and 8 bases from J, the gap between germline ends came to 11 bases. Sequencing was performed with immunoSEQ multiplex PCR; in TCRdb, only in-frame clones are kept and a portion is missing. The data contain about 54,000 clones, roughly nine tenths of them singletons. The chain carries TRBV5-1 and TRBJ1-6; the D gene is possibly TRBD1 (6 bases). The receptor's source is a human patient who received an intestinal transplant, so some T cells may come from the graft donor. The input for sequencing was PBMCs, taken 650 to 670 days after intestinal transplant. CDR3 region: CASRGEGDSPLHF. The DNA for the CDR3 is TGCGCCAGCAGAGGGGAGGGGGATTCACCCCTCCACTTT.